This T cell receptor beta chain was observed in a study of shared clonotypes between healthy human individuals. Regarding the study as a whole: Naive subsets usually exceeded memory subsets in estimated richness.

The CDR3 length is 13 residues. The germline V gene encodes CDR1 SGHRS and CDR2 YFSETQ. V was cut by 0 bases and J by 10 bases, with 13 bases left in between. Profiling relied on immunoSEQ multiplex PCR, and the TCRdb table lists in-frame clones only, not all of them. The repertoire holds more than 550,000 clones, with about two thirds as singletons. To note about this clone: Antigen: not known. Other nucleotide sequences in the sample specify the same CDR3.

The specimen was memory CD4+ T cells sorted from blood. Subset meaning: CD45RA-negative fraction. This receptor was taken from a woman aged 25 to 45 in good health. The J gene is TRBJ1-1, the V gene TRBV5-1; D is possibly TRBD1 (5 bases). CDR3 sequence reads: CASSLGDSGGAFF. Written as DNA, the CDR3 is TGCGCCAGCAGCTTGGGGGACTCTGGAGGAGCTTTCTTT.